A single sample is the source of the 7 T cell receptor beta chains below, sequenced in a study of cytomegalovirus exposure and HLA in healthy donors. The PCR had 60 Vbeta and 13 Jbeta primers. The repertoire was sequenced with immunoSEQ multiplex PCR; TCRdb's copy has only in-frame clones and lacks some. Among about 160,000 clones listed, 82% were seen once. Material for sequencing was PBMCs. All receptors derive from a girl aged 2-10 years in good health and CMV-seropositive.

The chain joins TRBV29-1 to TRBJ2-2, with TRBD2 matching 9 bases. The CDR3 loop spans 17 amino acids. CDR1 is SQVTM and CDR2 is ANQGSEA in the germline V gene. V gave up 6 bases and J gave up 3 bases; unmatched junction bases: 14. The CDR3: CSVQRGSGSGDTGELFF. The CDR3 nucleotides are TGCAGCGTCCAGAGGGGTAGCGGGAGTGGTGACACCGGGGAGCTGTTTTTT.

The chain recombines TRBV10-1 with TRBJ2-5; D possibly corresponds to TRBD1 (6 bases). Germline CDR1 WNHNN, CDR2 SYGVQD (reference sequence). CDR3 length: 14 amino acids. V lost 5 bases and J 0 bases, leaving 10 bases between the germline ends. The DNA of the CDR3 is TGCGCCAGCAGTTCAGGGGCGGACCAAGAGACCCAGTACTTC. Translating it yields CASSSGADQETQYF.

This clone occurred a few times. This rearrangement joins TRBV28 to TRBJ2-6; D may be TRBD1 (5 bases). CDR1 and CDR2 (germline): MDHEN, SYDVKM. The V end lost 5 bases, the J end lost 0 bases, and 11 bases lay between the germline ends. There are 16 residues in the CDR3. CDR3 coding DNA: TGTGCCAGCAGTGAACAGGCGATCTCTGGGGCCAACGTCCTGACTTTC. Amino acid sequence: CASSEQAISGANVLTF.

This clone was observed a single time. The chain uses TRBV30 and TRBJ2-3; 9 bases are a match to TRBD2. The V segment lost 5 bases and the J segment 1 base; nucleotides outside the gene matches: 7. Per germline, CDR1 GTSNPN and CDR2 SVGIG (reference sequence). The CDR3 consists of 15 residues. The chain's CDR3 is CAWGVGLARTDTQYF. The CDR3 DNA is TGTGCCTGGGGGGTAGGACTAGCGCGCACAGATACGCAGTATTTT.

V gene TRBV5-6 combines with J gene TRBJ2-3, with a weak D call TRBD2 (5 bases). V lost 0 bases to trimming and J lost 6 bases, with 14 bases between them. The CDR3 sequence is 15 residues long. The V gene's germline CDR1 is SGHDT and CDR2 YYEEEE. The CDR3 DNA reads TGTGCCAGCAGCTTGGGGCTGATTCGCGGGGATACGCAGTATTTT. It is translated as CASSLGLIRGDTQYF.

This chain links TRBV7-9 with TRBJ1-1; no firm D call. Germline V CDR1 and CDR2: SEHNR, FQNEAQ (reference sequence). The V end lost 0 bases, the J end lost 3 bases, and 8 bases lay between the germline ends. CDR3 length: 14 residues. The CDR3 spells CASSLAGPHTEAFF. The CDR3 DNA follows: TGTGCCAGCAGCTTAGCTGGGCCTCACACTGAAGCTTTCTTT. Full variable domain (remainder filled in from reference TRBV7-9 and TRBJ1-1): DTGVSQNPRHKITKRGQNVTFRCDPISEHNRLYWYRQTLGQGPEFLTYFQNEAQLEKSRLLSDRFSAERPKGSFSTLEIQRTEQGDSAMYLCASSLAGPHTEAFFGQGTRLTVV.

The table lists this clone with a few counts. The V gene is TRBV30, the J gene TRBJ1-2; TRBD1 is a possible D gene (5 bases). The CDR3 contains 15 residues. The germline gives CDR1 GTSNPN, CDR2 SVGIG (reference sequence). The germline V and J ends were trimmed by 3 bases and 4 bases, with 18 bases remaining between them. Here the CDR3 DNA reads TGTGCCTGGAGCGCTTTTGAAAGGGGTGGCTATGGCTACACCTTC. As protein: CAWSAFERGGYGYTF.